This T cell receptor (beta chain) is from a study of blood T cell repertoires in COVID-19. Study overall: The origin of the acute and convalescent COVID-19 samples was the United States, Italy and Spain. PBMCs, B-cell-depleted T cells, or T cells were the source of the cDNA or gDNA that made up the material.

Original data processing: The assay estimated nucleated cells by amplifying reference gene primers. Only in-frame clones appear in the TCRdb table, and some are missing; sequencing was by immunoSEQ multiplex PCR. V and J calls and clone size are those listed in that table; D and trimming were worked out from the DNA. The sample consists of tens of thousands of clones, over 80% of them appearing once. V dropped 5 bases and J dropped 4 bases, with 14 bases sitting between them. Germline assignment: CDR1 MNHEY and CDR2 SMNVEV (reference sequence). The CDR3 has 14 residues. This chain links TRBV27 with TRBJ1-2; D uncertain. The receptor's source is a man between 60 and 75 years old with acute or convalescent COVID-19. The sequenced sample was peripheral blood. DNA of the CDR3: TGTGCCAGCAGTGTCCGGGAGGGTCCCTATGGCTACACCTTC. This sequence encodes CASSVREGPYGYTF.